This passage covers 7 T cell receptor beta chains from one sample sequenced in a study of identifying expanded T cells in peripheral blood. Sequenced by immunoSEQ multiplex PCR; TCRdb stores in-frame clones only, minus some. The data contain under 150,000 clones, more than 80% of them singletons. The sequencing input was blood. These receptors originate from a person aged 18 to 70 in good health.

The chain has TRBV7-9 and TRBJ1-6; no firm D call. The V end was cut by 2 bases, the J end by 13 bases, with 18 bases between. This CDR3 spans 15 amino acids. Germline V gives CDR1 SEHNR, CDR2 FQNEAQ (reference sequence). This chain's CDR3 is CASSLIGPAESPLHF. The CDR3 DNA follows: TGTGCCAGCAGCTTAATTGGGCCAGCAGAATCGCCCCTCCACTTT.

The rearrangement links TRBV29-1 to TRBJ1-5, with 7 bases that match TRBD1. V trimming: 4 bases; J trimming: 7 bases; junction bases outside the gene matches: 7. Germline values: CDR1 SQVTM, CDR2 ANQGSEA. The length of the CDR3 is 13 residues. CDR3 bases: TGCAGCGTTGGAGACAGGGTTGGGCAGCCCCAGCATTTT. Amino acid sequence: CSVGDRVGQPQHF.

This chain joins TRBV6-5 and TRBJ1-2, with TRBD1 matching over 7 bases. CDR3 length: 15 amino acids. Germline CDR1 and CDR2: MNHEY and SVGAGI. Trimming cost V 3 bases and J 7 bases; bases outside gene matches: 11. In DNA form, the CDR3 reads TGTGCCAGCAGTTATAGTGACAGGGCGGTCTCTGGCTACACCTTC. Amino acids: CASSYSDRAVSGYTF.

This clone was found a few times. The chain carries TRBV28 and TRBJ1-1, with D hard to call. Germline V gene sequence: CDR1 MDHEN, CDR2 SYDVKM. This CDR3 is built from 13 residues. Trimming took off 8 bases at V and 5 bases at J, with 15 bases between the two ends. The CDR3 loop reads CASVGWGGTEAFF. Here the CDR3 DNA reads TGTGCCAGCGTGGGATGGGGTGGGACTGAAGCTTTCTTT. The full variable domain, its missing parts supplied by reference TRBV28 and TRBJ1-1, is DVKVTQSSRYLVKRTGEKVFLECVQDMDHENMFWYRQDPGLGLRLIYFSYDVKMKEKGDIPEGYSVSREKKERFSLILESASTNQTSMYLCASVGWGGTEAFFGQGTRLTVV.

This rearrangement joins TRBV7-2 to TRBJ2-3; 9 bases agree with TRBD2. This CDR3 is 14 amino acids long. Germline assignment: CDR1 SGHTA and CDR2 FQGNSA. The J segment lost 10 bases and the V segment lost 2 bases, leaving 7 bases of the junction unmatched. The CDR3 DNA reads TGTGCCAGCAGCTTAATGCCTAGCGGGGATGCGCAGTATTTT. This encodes CASSLMPSGDAQYF.

V and J are TRBV14 and TRBJ1-3, with D possibly matching TRBD1 (6 bases). The CDR3 has 16 amino acids. V lost 3 bases, J lost 0 bases, and 12 bases lay in between. The germline CDR1 and CDR2 sequences are SGHDN and FVKESK. In DNA, the CDR3 is TGTGCCAGCAGCCAGGGTCCCAGGGGCTCTGGAAACACCATATATTTT. This codes for CASSQGPRGSGNTIYF.

V gene TRBV30 combines with J gene TRBJ1-2; weak D call: TRBD1 (6 bases). Germline CDR1 reads GTSNPN; CDR2 reads SVGIG (reference sequence). The V end was cut by 2 bases, the J end by 4 bases, with 20 bases between. The CDR3 contains 16 residues. CDR3: CAWSYPGAGQGYGYTF. CDR3 in DNA: TGTGCCTGGAGTTATCCGGGGGCAGGGCAGGGCTATGGCTACACCTTC.